This T cell receptor (beta chain) was sequenced during a study of OX40 agonist ivuxolimab in advanced cancers. V shed 2 bases and J 3 bases; nucleotides not matched to a gene: 3. The CDR3 has 15 residues. CDR1 is MRHNA and CDR2 is SNTAGT in the germline V gene. Study-wide findings and caveats: Low normalized clonal expansion also occurred in some nonresponding patients.

This clone was picked up a small number of times. Its antigen remains unidentified. Clones were sequenced by immunoSEQ multiplex PCR, and TCRdb holds only the in-frame ones, with some missing. Of 65,000 or so clones in the sample, roughly 84% were seen once. Source: CD4+ or CD8+ T cells sorted from blood, taken in a trial of the OX40 agonist ivuxolimab. The clonotype originates from an adult with an advanced solid tumor such as melanoma, head and neck, liver or kidney cancer. The V call is TRBV6-4, the J call TRBJ2-1, with 8 nucleotides matching TRBD2. CDR3 region: CASSDQAGGYNEQFF. The CDR3 DNA reads TGTGCCAGCAGTGACCAGGCGGGGGGCTACAATGAGCAGTTCTTC.